The 21 T cell receptor beta chains below come from one sample, sequenced in a study of blood T cells in healthy people across ages. A second PCR, run for roughly 7 to 11 cycles, used a sample-barcoded 5' primer plus a J-beta primer mix. TCRdb reprocessed the 5' RACE reads via MiXCR and lists one record per CDR3 protein. The sample records 450,000 to 700,000 distinct CDR3 sequences, roughly a quarter being singletons. Sequenced material: blood. Receptors were obtained from a woman aged 70 to 79 in good health.

There are a few counts of this clonotype. The chain uses TRBV5-1 and TRBJ2-1, with 7 bases matching TRBD1. CDR1 SGHRS and CDR2 YFSETQ come from the germline V gene. CDR3 size: 15 residues. Trimming at V came to 4 bases and at J to 2 bases, leaving 6 bases not matched to a gene. CDR3 region: CASSPPTGTYNEQFF. CDR3 DNA: TGCGCCAGCAGCCCACCGACAGGGACCTACAATGAGCAGTTCTTC.

The gene calls are TRBV7-2 and TRBJ2-3; TRBD2 matches 9 bases. Germline lookup yields CDR1 SGHTA and CDR2 FQGNSA. The CDR3 sequence is 18 residues long. Trimming at V came to 7 bases and at J to 2 bases, leaving 16 bases not matched to a gene. The CDR3, as DNA: TGTGCCAGCACCACTCAATTGGGCCTAGCGGGGAACACAGATACGCAGTATTTT. It is translated as CASTTQLGLAGNTDTQYF.

The chain uses TRBV20-1 and TRBJ2-5; maybe TRBD2 (6 bases). This CDR3 region has 14 residues. Germline assignment: CDR1 DFQATT and CDR2 SNEGSKA (reference sequence). V lost 2 bases to trimming and J lost 1 base, with 11 bases between them. The CDR3 is CSARRGTIQETQYF. The DNA of the CDR3 is TGCAGTGCTAGACGGGGGACCATCCAAGAGACCCAGTACTTC.

This clonotype was seen a few times. V and J are TRBV10-3 and TRBJ2-5, with D possibly TRBD2 on 7 matching bases. Near its end, the DNA agrees better with TRBJ2-1, so the J call may be wrong. CDR1 is ENHRY, CDR2 SYGVKD, per germline. This CDR3 region has 15 residues. CDR3 protein: CAISVGGAIVHEQFF. The CDR3 DNA reads as TGTGCCATCAGTGTTGGGGGGGCCATCGTGCATGAGCAGTTCTTC.

CDR3 coding DNA: TGTGCCAGCAGCTTCGAGGCAGATACGCAGTATTTT. Residues: CASSFEADTQYF. The V call is TRBV11-2, the J call TRBJ2-3, with D unclear. CDR3 length: 12 residues. CDR1 and CDR2 from the germline V gene are SGHAT and FQNNGV. The V end was cut by 3 bases, the J end by 4 bases, with 5 bases between.

The V and J genes are TRBV5-5 and TRBJ1-1, with D maybe TRBD1 (6 bases). Trimming left V 2 bases short and J 1 base short, with 12 bases between. Germline V gene lookup returns CDR1 SGHKS and CDR2 YYEKEE (reference sequence). The CDR3 has 15 amino acids. CDR3 nucleotides: TGTGCCAGCAGCTTACCCAGGGGTGGGAACACTGAAGCTTTCTTT. Encoded protein: CASSLPRGGNTEAFF.

This clonotype has only a few counts. The chain combines TRBV7-6 with TRBJ2-3, with 9 bases aligning to TRBD2. This CDR3 has 20 residues. The germline V gene encodes CDR1 SGHVS and CDR2 FNYEAQ. V lost 5 bases to trimming and J lost 1 base; unmatched junction nucleotides: 19. DNA for the CDR3: TGTGCCAGCAGCCTGCGTGGTAGCGGGGGCCCAGCCGGGGGCACAGATACGCAGTATTTT. This codes for CASSLRGSGGPAGGTDTQYF.

The V call is TRBV2, the J call TRBJ2-5; TRBD1 or TRBD2 may be the D gene (6 bases each). The J call may be wrong; the DNA end is better matched by TRBJ2-7. The CDR3 is 15 amino acids. Germline loops: CDR1 SNHLY, CDR2 FYNNEI. The CDR3 protein is CASSEAGGISYEQYF. CDR3 bases: TGTGCCAGCAGTGAAGCGGGGGGCATCTCCTACGAGCAGTACTTC.

The gene calls are TRBV7-2 and TRBJ2-5; a weak D match, TRBD2 (6 bases). CDR1 and CDR2 from the germline V gene are SGHTA and FQGNSA. The CDR3 is made up of 15 amino acids. V was cut by 3 bases and J by 5 bases, with 16 bases left in between. The CDR3 nucleotides are TGTGCCAGCAGCTTCCGCGGCGGGGTGGGGGAGACCCAGTACTTC. It yields the protein CASSFRGGVGETQYF. Drawing the rest from reference TRBV7-2 and TRBJ2-5, the complete variable domain is GAGVSQSPSNKVTEKGKDVELRCDPISGHTALYWYRQSLGQGLEFLIYFQGNSAPDKSGLPSDRFSAERTGGSVSTLTIQRTQQEDSAVYLCASSFRGGVGETQYFGPGTRLLVL.

The chain employs TRBV21-1 and TRBJ2-3; the table names TRBD1, a call not compared with the DNA. TRBV21-1 is an annotated pseudogene. This CDR3 region has 14 residues. Here the CDR3 reads CATPDRTLTDTQYF. The CDR3 DNA is TGTGCCACCCCAGACAGGACCCTCACAGATACGCAGTATTTT.

As regards this clonotype: Germline is not matched at one junction end, which may reflect a read error. The V and J genes are TRBV5-1 and TRBJ2-1; D is uncertain. The CDR3 loop spans 15 amino acids. The germline gives CDR1 SGHRS, CDR2 YFSETQ. This CDR3 reads CASSLGRPRYNEQFF. The CDR3, as DNA: TGCGCCAGCAGCTTGGGGCGGCCCCGCTACAACGAGCAGTTCTTC.

The V gene is TRBV12-3 or TRBV12-4, the J gene TRBJ1-2, with no clear D. This CDR3 region has 13 residues. Trimming pared 3 bases from V and 8 bases from J, leaving 13 bases between. CDR3 amino acids: CASSFTKLNGYTF. CDR3 DNA sequence: TGTGCCAGCAGTTTTACAAAGCTCAACGGCTACACCTTC.

The V call is TRBV19, the J call TRBJ1-5, with 8 bases that match TRBD1. The V segment lost 3 bases and the J segment 0 bases; nucleotides outside the gene matches: 10. Germline V CDR1 and CDR2: LNHDA, SQIVND (reference sequence). CDR3 length: 18 amino acids. The CDR3 region is CASSISRGLAGSNQPQHF. In DNA, the CDR3 is TGTGCCAGTAGTATCTCCAGGGGGCTAGCGGGTAGCAATCAGCCCCAGCATTTT.

This clonotype has a handful of counts. The chain combines TRBV9 with TRBJ2-3; 9 bases are shared with TRBD2. The J segment lost 4 bases and the V segment lost 0 bases, leaving 9 bases of the junction unmatched. Germline V CDR1 and CDR2: SGDLS, YYNGEE. The CDR3 sequence is 17 residues long. Written as DNA, the CDR3 is TGTGCCAGCAGCGTAGATGCTCAGCGGGGGGTATCAGATACGCAGTATTTT. Translation gives CASSVDAQRGVSDTQYF.

V and J are TRBV5-1 and TRBJ1-1; D perhaps matches TRBD1 (5 bases). V shed 4 bases and J shed 3 bases, with 13 bases lying between them. The CDR3 sequence is 14 residues long. The V gene's germline CDR1 is SGHRS and CDR2 YFSETQ. The CDR3 DNA reads TGCGCCAGCAGCGTGAGGTGGGGGGACACTGAAGCTTTCTTT. Amino acid sequence: CASSVRWGDTEAFF.

The chain recombines TRBV30 with TRBJ2-1; 12 nucleotides line up with TRBD2. The germline V gene has CDR1 GTSNPN and CDR2 SVGIG (reference sequence). The junction had 8 bases not matched to a gene; V was cut back by 6 bases and J by 8 bases. This CDR3 contains 14 residues. CDR3 sequence reads: CACTLAGGPDEQFF. The CDR3 DNA follows: TGTGCCTGCACGCTAGCGGGAGGGCCGGATGAGCAGTTCTTC.

The rearrangement joins TRBV20-1 to TRBJ1-4; TRBD1 is a possible D gene (6 bases). V was pared by 2 bases and J by 3 bases, with 16 bases between. The germline V gene encodes CDR1 DFQATT and CDR2 SNEGSKA (reference sequence). The CDR3 consists of 16 residues. The CDR3 spells CSARMGARLPNEKLFF. CDR3 DNA sequence: TGCAGTGCTAGAATGGGGGCACGCCTTCCTAATGAAAAACTGTTTTTT.

This clonotype came up once. This chain links TRBV6-6 with TRBJ1-3, with D possibly being TRBD1 (5 bases). Germline V lookup: CDR1 MNHNY, CDR2 SVGAGI (reference sequence). Trimming took 7 bases from V and 0 from J, leaving 13 bases between them. CDR3 length equals 15 residues. In DNA form, the CDR3 reads TGTGCCAGCATACTCGGACATAGCTCTGGAAACACCATATATTTT. Protein sequence: CASILGHSSGNTIYF.

This clonotype was counted only a few times. The chain is built from TRBV7-3 and TRBJ2-1; 8 bases are a match to TRBD1. This CDR3 has 16 amino acids. Losses at the gene ends were 5 bases for V and 8 bases for J; bases not matched to a gene: 14. Germline CDR1 and CDR2: SGHTA and FQGTGA. In DNA form, the CDR3 reads TGTGCCAGCAGCCCAGGGGGCCACGGGGTAAGAGATGAGCAGTTCTTC. Translation gives CASSPGGHGVRDEQFF.

The V gene is TRBV19, the J gene TRBJ2-3; 10 nucleotides line up with TRBD2. Germline V CDR1 and CDR2: LNHDA, SQIVND (reference sequence). The CDR3 has 15 amino acids. The V segment lost 6 bases and the J segment 2 bases; nucleotides outside the gene matches: 5. CDR3 in amino acids: CASRVTSGNTDTQYF. The CDR3 bases are TGTGCCAGTAGGGTAACTAGCGGGAACACAGATACGCAGTATTTT.

This clonotype showed up just a few times. The genes are TRBV19 and TRBJ2-4; maybe TRBD1 (6 bases). CDR1 and CDR2 from the germline V gene are LNHDA and SQIVND (reference sequence). CDR3 size: 14 residues. Trimming shortened V by 4 bases and J by 3 bases, and 10 bases separated the two germline ends. The CDR3 DNA follows: TGTGCCAGTAGTAAGGGGGATGTCAAAAACATTCAGTACTTC. This codes for CASSKGDVKNIQYF.